Listed below are T cell receptor beta chains from one sample, sequenced in a study of cytomegalovirus exposure and HLA in healthy donors. The method was immunoSEQ multiplex PCR; TCRdb's version includes in-frame clones alone and lacks a portion of them. The data hold 150,000 to 200,000 clones, with 80% observed a single time. Sequencing used PBMCs. These receptors all stem from a man between 18 and 29 years old in good health and CMV-seropositive. CDR3s include the opening cysteine and the closing phenylalanine or tryptophan. The D gene is left open where the match is weak. Expanded clones get a size class; other rows say once, few or many, or leave the size out.

D gene	clone size	V gene	J gene	CDR3 protein	CDR3 DNA
.	.	TRBV6-1	TRBJ2-2	CASSAIVTGELFF	TGTGCCAGCAGCGCGATAGTGACCGGGGAGCTGTTTTTT
TRBD1	.	TRBV6-5	TRBJ1-5	CASQTGSNQPQHF	TGTGCCAGCCAGACAGGGAGCAATCAGCCCCAGCATTTT
TRBD1	once	TRBV7-2	TRBJ2-6	CASSTRQGLFTAGANVLTF	TGTGCCAGCAGCACCCGACAGGGTCTGTTTACTGCTGGGGCCAACGTCCTGACTTTC
.	.	TRBV11-2	TRBJ2-6	CASSLAGRQQGANVLTF	TGTGCCAGCAGCTTAGCCGGGAGACAACAAGGGGCCAACGTCCTGACTTTC
.	.	TRBV6-1	TRBJ2-7	CASSEVGDRSYEQYF	TGTGCCAGCAGTGAAGTCGGCGACAGATCCTACGAGCAGTACTTC
.	.	TRBV27	TRBJ1-1	CASSLRGPLNTEAFF	TGTGCCAGCAGTTTGCGGGGGCCATTGAACACTGAAGCTTTCTTT
TRBD2	.	TRBV27	TRBJ2-5	CASSFGLAGGGETQYF	TGTGCCAGCAGCTTCGGACTAGCGGGAGGAGGAGAGACCCAGTACTTC
.	once	TRBV6-6	TRBJ2-7	CASSQGQSYEQYF	TGTGCCAGCAGCCAAGGACAGTCCTACGAGCAGTACTTC
.	.	TRBV11-2	TRBJ1-1	CASSLDLRGAEAFF	TGTGCCAGCAGCTTGGACCTCCGGGGAGCTGAAGCTTTCTTT
.	.	TRBV18	TRBJ2-2	CASSPLELLTGELFF	TGTGCCAGCTCACCCTTGGAGTTGTTGACCGGGGAGCTGTTTTTT
.	.	TRBV6-5	TRBJ1-2	CASRGYAFYGYTF	TGTGCCAGCAGGGGCTATGCTTTCTATGGCTACACCTTC
.	.	TRBV4-3	TRBJ2-1	CASSQDGGLLYNEQFF	TGCGCCAGCAGCCAAGATGGGGGGTTGCTCTACAATGAGCAGTTCTTC
TRBD2	.	TRBV5-8	TRBJ2-1	CASTPSTSGKYNEQFF	TGTGCCAGCACCCCGTCGACTAGCGGAAAATACAATGAGCAGTTCTTC
TRBD1	.	TRBV2	TRBJ2-1	CASSSDRATTYNEQFF	TGTGCCAGCAGTTCGGACAGGGCCACCACCTACAATGAGCAGTTCTTC
TRBD2	.	TRBV7-9	TRBJ2-7	CASSLGGRGIYEQYF	TGTGCCAGCAGCTTAGGAGGGCGGGGGATTTACGAGCAGTACTTC
.	.	TRBV6-6	TRBJ2-2	CASSYRPGDTGELFF	TGTGCCAGCAGTTACCGCCCAGGGGACACCGGGGAGCTGTTTTTT
TRBD2	.	TRBV5-1	TRBJ2-1	CASSSGLAGVGGLYNEQFF	TGCGCCAGCAGCTCAGGACTAGCGGGAGTAGGGGGTCTCTACAATGAGCAGTTCTTC
.	.	TRBV7-3	TRBJ1-1	CASSSGETEAFF	TGTGCCAGCAGCTCAGGGGAGACTGAAGCTTTCTTT
.	.	TRBV10-1	TRBJ1-2	CASSEDRSYGYTF	TGCGCCAGCAGTGAAGACAGGAGCTATGGCTACACCTTC
.	once	TRBV19	TRBJ1-1	CASTRGGTEAFF	TGTGCCAGTACGAGGGGGGGGACTGAAGCTTTCTTT
TRBD1	.	TRBV29-1	TRBJ1-1	CSVDWQGEAFF	TGCAGCGTTGATTGGCAGGGGGAGGCTTTCTTT
.	.	TRBV7-2	TRBJ1-4	CASSPLSSGKLFF	TGTGCCAGCAGCCCCCTCTCTAGTGGAAAACTGTTTTTT
.	.	TRBV9	TRBJ1-2	CASSVLSGNGYTF	TGTGCCAGCAGCGTATTATCAGGGAATGGCTACACCTTC
.	once	TRBV30	TRBJ1-1	CAWNKPGHLEAFF	TGTGCCTGGAATAAACCGGGACACCTTGAAGCTTTCTTT
.	.	TRBV10-3	TRBJ1-5	CAISEGGGPAQPQHF	TGTGCCATCAGTGAGGGGGGAGGGCCTGCTCAGCCCCAGCATTTT
TRBD1	.	TRBV2	TRBJ1-2	CASRGDRGHGYTF	TGTGCCAGCAGGGGGGACAGGGGCCATGGCTACACCTTC
.	.	TRBV9	TRBJ1-2	CASTGSVYGYTF	TGTGCCAGCACCGGGTCGGTCTATGGCTACACCTTC
TRBD2	.	TRBV29-1	TRBJ2-1	CSVVASGRLYNEQFF	TGCAGCGTCGTGGCTAGCGGGAGACTCTACAATGAGCAGTTCTTC
TRBD1	.	TRBV11-2	TRBJ2-7	CASSLNTGDPYEQYF	TGTGCCAGCAGCTTAAACACAGGGGACCCCTACGAGCAGTACTTC
TRBD2	.	TRBV10-2	TRBJ2-5	CASRSGRGETQYF	TGCGCCAGCAGAAGCGGGAGGGGAGAGACCCAGTACTTC
.	.	TRBV19	TRBJ1-3	CASRHSGNTIYF	TGTGCCAGTAGACACTCTGGAAACACCATATATTTT
.	.	TRBV29-1	TRBJ1-4	CSVSGQGFEKLFF	.
TRBD2	.	TRBV27	TRBJ2-7	CASSSRLAGRGYEQYF	TGTGCCAGCAGTTCCCGACTAGCGGGACGGGGCTACGAGCAGTACTTC
.	.	TRBV11-2	TRBJ2-1	CASSLNEQFF	TGTGCCAGCAGCCTCAATGAGCAGTTCTTC
TRBD2	.	TRBV2	TRBJ2-3	CASSEGTSGSWYGDTQYF	TGTGCCAGCAGTGAAGGGACTAGCGGGAGTTGGTATGGGGATACGCAGTATTTT
.	once	TRBV7-6	TRBJ2-2	CASSLGTRGELFF	TGTGCCAGCAGCTTAGGGACAAGGGGGGAGCTGTTTTTT